Each of the 22 T cell receptor beta chains below was sequenced from the same sample in a study of cytomegalovirus exposure and HLA in healthy donors. PCR involved 60 Vbeta and 13 Jbeta primers. The table came from immunoSEQ multiplex PCR; TCRdb's copy has only in-frame clones and leaves some out. The sample consists of hundreds of thousands of clones, approximately 82% of them appearing once. The sequencing sample was made of PBMCs. These receptors all stem from a woman in her forties in good health and CMV-seronegative.

This clone showed up just a few times. This sequence joins TRBV5-5 and TRBJ1-6, with no clear D. This CDR3 region has 13 residues. V was clipped by 3 bases and J by 4 bases, with 5 bases between them. Germline-derived CDR1 and CDR2 are SGHKS and YYEKEE (reference sequence). DNA of the CDR3: TGTGCCAGCAGCTACGGGTATAATTCACCCCTCCACTTT. It yields the protein CASSYGYNSPLHF.

This clone turned up a few times. The chain recombines TRBV5-1 with TRBJ2-1; 9 positions agree with TRBD2. Germline CDR1 and CDR2: SGHRS and YFSETQ. This CDR3 contains 16 residues. V was pared by 4 bases and J by 3 bases, with 8 bases of the junction left unmatched. The CDR3 nucleotides read TGCGCCAGCAGCCCCGGGACTAGCCAACTCTACAATGAGCAGTTCTTC. It translates to CASSPGTSQLYNEQFF.

The V call is TRBV5-1, the J call TRBJ1-2; 8 bases fit TRBD1. V was clipped by 0 bases and J by 2 bases; unmatched bases: 0. This CDR3 has 14 amino acids. The germline V gene has CDR1 SGHRS and CDR2 YFSETQ. The CDR3 sequence: CASSLDRGNYGYTF. The CDR3 DNA reads TGCGCCAGCAGCTTGGACAGGGGGAACTATGGCTACACCTTC.

This clone occurred a few times. V usage is TRBV7-9 and J usage is TRBJ1-3; no clear D gene. V lost 10 bases to trimming and J lost 1 base, with 11 bases between them. Germline V gene data show CDR1 as SEHNR and CDR2 as FQNEAQ (reference sequence). The CDR3 sequence is 13 residues long. The CDR3 sequence: CAIPLESGNTIYF. In nucleotides, the CDR3 is TGTGCCATACCACTTGAATCTGGAAACACCATATATTTT.

The chain uses TRBV14 and TRBJ2-2; maybe TRBD1 (6 bases). V was pared by 0 bases and J by 4 bases, with 15 bases between. CDR3 size: 17 residues. Germline V gives CDR1 SGHDN, CDR2 FVKESK. The DNA for the CDR3 is TGTGCCAGCAGCCAAGATCCCCAGGGGTCGGGCACCGGGGAGCTGTTTTTT. Translated, it gives CASSQDPQGSGTGELFF.

The rearrangement links TRBV16 to TRBJ2-7, with D tentatively TRBD1 (6 bases). The CDR3 length is 13 residues. The V gene lost 4 bases and the J gene lost 1 base, with 8 bases spanning the gap. Germline values: CDR1 KGHSY, CDR2 FQNENV. The CDR3 nucleotides are TGTGCCAGCAGCCTCGGACAGTCCTACGAGCAGTACTTC. It encodes CASSLGQSYEQYF.

V is TRBV18 and J is TRBJ2-7; tentatively, D is TRBD1 (7 bases). The CDR3 has 14 residues. The germline V and J ends were trimmed by 3 bases and 5 bases, with 14 bases remaining between them. Germline CDR1 is KGHSH and CDR2 is LQKENI. The chain's CDR3 is CASSPRGQTNEQYF. The CDR3 DNA reads as TGTGCCAGCTCACCGCGGGGACAGACAAACGAGCAGTACTTC.

This clone appeared a single time. Other DNA sequences of this sample code for an identical CDR3. The V gene is TRBV5-1, the J gene TRBJ2-5, with 7 bases that match TRBD2. CDR1 and CDR2 from the germline V gene are SGHRS and YFSETQ. With 0 bases clipped from V and 5 bases from J, the junction kept 1 base outside the gene matches. The length of the CDR3 is 13 residues. The CDR3 bases are TGCGCCAGCAGCTTGGTGGGGGGGGAGACCCAGTACTTC. Amino acid sequence: CASSLVGGETQYF.

The chain carries TRBV2 and TRBJ2-1, with TRBD2 identical over 10 bases. The CDR3 sequence is 15 residues long. The J segment lost 15 bases and the V segment lost 3 bases, leaving 14 bases of the junction unmatched. CDR1 is SNHLY and CDR2 is FYNNEI in the germline V gene. The CDR3 bases are TGTGCCAGCAGTGACCGACTAGCGGGCGCTGTTGTGGGGTTCTTC. Translated, it gives CASSDRLAGAVVGFF. Full variable domain (remainder filled in from reference TRBV2 and TRBJ2-1): EPEVTQTPSHQVTQMGQEVILRCVPISNHLYFYWYRQILGQKVEFLVSFYNNEISEKSEIFDDQFSVERPDGSNFTLKIRSTKLEDSAMYFCASSDRLAGAVVGFFGPGTRLTVL.

The chain combines TRBV4-3 with TRBJ2-1, with TRBD1 identical over 9 bases. With 1 base clipped from V and 3 bases from J, the junction kept 1 base outside the gene matches. The germline CDR1 and CDR2 sequences are LGHNA and YSLEER. This CDR3 comprises 15 residues. CDR3 sequence reads: CASSQGTGDYNEQFF. DNA of the CDR3: TGCGCCAGCAGCCAAGGGACAGGGGACTACAATGAGCAGTTCTTC.

The J gene is TRBJ1-1, the V gene TRBV29-1, with unresolved D. The CDR3 consists of 11 residues. V was pared by 2 bases and J by 10 bases, with 11 bases between. CDR1 and CDR2 from the germline V gene are SQVTM and ANQGSEA. The CDR3 DNA reads as TGCAGCGTTGAATGGCAGAACAGAGCTTTCTTT. Translation: CSVEWQNRAFF.

The V gene is TRBV7-9, the J gene TRBJ1-2; 7 nucleotides align to TRBD1. The J segment lost 4 bases and the V segment lost 4 bases, leaving 12 bases of the junction unmatched. The CDR3 sequence is 16 residues long. Germline V lookup: CDR1 SEHNR, CDR2 FQNEAQ (reference sequence). CDR3 sequence (DNA): TGTGCCAGCAGCTCAGGCGACAGGGCTGCAGGCTATGGCTACACCTTC. Translation gives CASSSGDRAAGYGYTF. Based on the CDR3 plus reference TRBV7-9 and TRBJ1-2, the full variable domain is DTGVSQNPRHKITKRGQNVTFRCDPISEHNRLYWYRQTLGQGPEFLTYFQNEAQLEKSRLLSDRFSAERPKGSFSTLEIQRTEQGDSAMYLCASSSGDRAAGYGYTFGSGTRLTVV.

The chain joins TRBV9 to TRBJ2-1, with 9 bases that match TRBD2. CDR1 SGDLS and CDR2 YYNGEE come from the germline V gene. V shed 0 bases, J shed 4 bases, and the junction held 8 bases outside the gene matches. This CDR3 is 17 amino acids long. CDR3 sequence reads: CASSVVSSGALYNEQFF. Here the CDR3 DNA reads TGTGCCAGCAGCGTAGTTTCTAGCGGGGCCCTGTACAATGAGCAGTTCTTC.

J is TRBJ1-3 and V is TRBV11-3, with D possibly matching TRBD1 (6 bases). The CDR3 consists of 17 residues. Germline V gene data show CDR1 as SGHNT and CDR2 as YENEEA. Between the trimmed V and J ends, which lost 5 bases and 0 bases, there was a span of 17 bases. CDR3 in DNA: TGTGCCAGCAGCCCGACGGAACAGGGAACCTCTGGAAACACCATATATTTT. Encoded protein: CASSPTEQGTSGNTIYF. Full variable domain (outside the CDR3, taken from reference TRBV11-3 and TRBJ1-3): EAGVVQSPRYKIIEKKQPVAFWCNPISGHNTLYWYLQNLGQGPELLIRYENEEAVDDSQLPKDRFSAERLKGVDSTLKIQPAELGDSAVYLCASSPTEQGTSGNTIYFGEGSWLTVV.

J is TRBJ2-3 and V is TRBV18; no clear D. Germline V CDR1 and CDR2: KGHSH, LQKENI. The V end lost 4 bases, the J end lost 2 bases, and 10 bases lay between the germline ends. The CDR3 is 14 residues long. CDR3 sequence reads: CASSHTFYTDTQYF. The CDR3 DNA reads TGTGCCAGCTCACACACGTTTTACACAGATACGCAGTATTTT.

The V gene is TRBV7-8, the J gene TRBJ1-4; no reliable D call. The CDR3 is 14 residues long. V lost 3 bases and J lost 8, with 13 bases in between. Germline lookup yields CDR1 SGHVS and CDR2 FQNEAQ. CDR3 sequence: CASSFNQIEEKLFF. Here the CDR3 DNA reads TGTGCCAGCAGCTTTAACCAAATCGAGGAAAAACTGTTTTTT.

The V gene is TRBV19, the J gene TRBJ1-2; no definite D call. CDR1 LNHDA and CDR2 SQIVND come from the germline V gene (reference sequence). There are 13 residues in the CDR3. Between the trimmed V and J ends, which lost 3 bases and 5 bases, there was a span of 10 bases. The CDR3 protein is CASSIKVEYGYTF. CDR3 bases: TGTGCCAGTAGTATCAAGGTGGAGTATGGCTACACCTTC.

The V call is TRBV2, the J call TRBJ1-2; TRBD1 aligns across 7 bases. The ends lost 8 bases at V and 2 bases at J; junction bases unmatched: 8. Germline V gives CDR1 SNHLY, CDR2 FYNNEI. The CDR3 has 14 amino acids. The CDR3 region is CASFRDRANYGYTF. CDR3 sequence (DNA): TGTGCCAGCTTCCGAGACAGGGCGAACTATGGCTACACCTTC.

This rearrangement joins TRBV5-4 to TRBJ2-1, with 12 positions matching TRBD2. The CDR3 has 16 amino acids. CDR1 and CDR2 (germline): SGHNT, YYREEE (reference sequence). V gave up 2 bases and J gave up 9 bases; unmatched junction bases: 9. This CDR3 reads CASSFPTSGGVSEQFF. CDR3 bases: TGTGCCAGCAGCTTCCCGACTAGCGGGGGAGTAAGTGAGCAGTTCTTC.

The genes are TRBV5-1 and TRBJ2-3, with 8 bases that match TRBD2. Germline trimming cut 4 bases from V and 2 bases from J; bases unmatched to any gene: 9. Germline V lookup: CDR1 SGHRS, CDR2 YFSETQ. The CDR3 sequence is 16 residues long. CDR3 sequence (DNA): TGCGCCAGCAGCCCGGGGGGGCGGGGGGCCACAGATACGCAGTATTTT. It codes for CASSPGGRGATDTQYF.

V gene TRBV5-1 combines with J gene TRBJ2-7, with D maybe TRBD2 (7 bases). V was clipped by 2 bases and J by 2 bases, with 14 bases between them. Germline V CDR1 and CDR2: SGHRS, YFSETQ. The CDR3 totals 15 residues. The CDR3 protein is CASSLWGGSTYEQYF. The CDR3 DNA is TGCGCCAGCAGCTTATGGGGGGGCTCTACCTACGAGCAGTACTTC. The full variable domain, with the rest looked up from reference TRBV5-1 and TRBJ2-7, is KAGVTQTPRYLIKTRGQQVTLSCSPISGHRSVSWYQQTPGQGLQFLFEYFSETQRNKGNFPGRFSGRQFSNSRSEMNVSTLELGDSALYLCASSLWGGSTYEQYFGPGTRLTVT.

The chain has TRBV6-1 and TRBJ2-3; 9 bases are a match to TRBD1. The CDR3 has 13 residues. Losses at the gene ends were 8 bases for V and 5 bases for J; bases not matched to a gene: 5. Germline V gene lookup returns CDR1 MNHNS and CDR2 SASEGT. The CDR3: CASGDRVIDTQYF. The CDR3 bases are TGTGCCAGCGGGGACAGGGTCATAGATACGCAGTATTTT.